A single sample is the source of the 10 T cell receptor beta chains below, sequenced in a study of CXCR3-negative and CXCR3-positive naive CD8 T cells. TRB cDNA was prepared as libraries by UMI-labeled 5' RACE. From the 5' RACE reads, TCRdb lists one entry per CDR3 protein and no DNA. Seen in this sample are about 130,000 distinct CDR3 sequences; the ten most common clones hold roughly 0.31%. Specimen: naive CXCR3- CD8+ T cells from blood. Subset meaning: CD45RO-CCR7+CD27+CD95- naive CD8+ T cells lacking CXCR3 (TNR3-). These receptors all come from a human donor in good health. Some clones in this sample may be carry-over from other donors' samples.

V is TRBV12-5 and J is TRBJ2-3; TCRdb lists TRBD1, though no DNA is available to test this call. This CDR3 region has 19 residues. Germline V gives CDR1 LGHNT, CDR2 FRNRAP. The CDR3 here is CASGLGPTAGGSSADTQYF.

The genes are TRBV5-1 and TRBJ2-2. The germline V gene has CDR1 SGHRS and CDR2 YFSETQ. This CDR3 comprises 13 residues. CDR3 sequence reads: CASRWTLTGELFF.

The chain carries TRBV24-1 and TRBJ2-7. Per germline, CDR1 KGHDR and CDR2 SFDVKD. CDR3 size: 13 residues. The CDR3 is CATSDLPSYEQYF.

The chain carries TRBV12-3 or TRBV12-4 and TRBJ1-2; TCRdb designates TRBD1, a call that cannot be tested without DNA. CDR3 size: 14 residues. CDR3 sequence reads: CASSYSDGIYGYTF.

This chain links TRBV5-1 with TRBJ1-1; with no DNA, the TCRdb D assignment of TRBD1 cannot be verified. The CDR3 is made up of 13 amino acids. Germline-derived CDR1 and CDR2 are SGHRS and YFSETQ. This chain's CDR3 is CASTGTVNTEAFF.

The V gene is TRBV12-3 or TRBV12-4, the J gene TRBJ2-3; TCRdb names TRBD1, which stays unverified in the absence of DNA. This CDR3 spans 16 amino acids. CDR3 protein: CASSLLGGDSTDTQYF.

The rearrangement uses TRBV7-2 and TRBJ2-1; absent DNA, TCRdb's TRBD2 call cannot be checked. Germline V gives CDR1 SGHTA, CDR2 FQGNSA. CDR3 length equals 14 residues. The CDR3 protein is CASSLVGPNNEQFF.

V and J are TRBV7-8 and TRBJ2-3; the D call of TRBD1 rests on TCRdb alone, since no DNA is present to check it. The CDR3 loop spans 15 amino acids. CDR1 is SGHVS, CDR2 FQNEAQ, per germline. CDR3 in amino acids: CASSLMAGGTDTQYF.

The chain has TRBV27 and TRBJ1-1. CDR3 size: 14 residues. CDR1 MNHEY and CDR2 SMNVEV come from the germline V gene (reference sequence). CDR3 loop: CASSLTVGAAEAFF.

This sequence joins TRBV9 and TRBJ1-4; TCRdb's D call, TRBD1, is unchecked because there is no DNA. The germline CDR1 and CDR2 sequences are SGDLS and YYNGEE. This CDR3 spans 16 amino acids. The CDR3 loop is CASSGLPDRGYEKLFF.